Listed below are T cell receptor beta chains from one sample, sequenced in a study of post-analysis software for immune sequencing data. From the PCR reads, TCRdb called clonotypes with MiXCR, one entry per CDR3 protein. This repertoire shows hundreds of thousands of distinct CDR3 sequences, roughly 29% found once; its top ten account for approximately 0.6%. The specimen sequenced was blood. Source of these receptors: a girl aged 5-17 years with multiple sclerosis. The CDR3 runs from the conserved cysteine through the conserved F or W. The D gene is left open where the match is weak. For some rows the clone size is stated as once, few or many, or as a class when expanded; others skip it.

v_call: TRBV20-1
j_call: TRBJ1-5
d_call: .
clone_size: .
cdr3_nt: TGCAGTGCTAGAGATTGGCGACAGCCTTATAGCAATCAGCCCCAGCATTTT
cdr3_aa: CSARDWRQPYSNQPQHF

v_call: TRBV5-1
j_call: TRBJ2-5
d_call: .
clone_size: few
cdr3_nt: TGCGCCAGCAGTCGCGGCAGTCAAGAGACCCAGTACTTC
cdr3_aa: CASSRGSQETQYF

v_call: TRBV20-1
j_call: TRBJ2-7
d_call: TRBD1
clone_size: .
cdr3_nt: TGCAGTGCTAGAGAAGACAGGGTTGACTACGAGCAGTACTTC
cdr3_aa: CSAREDRVDYEQYF

v_call: TRBV6-4
j_call: TRBJ1-5
d_call: .
clone_size: few
cdr3_nt: TGTGCCAGCATGGGACGGTTGAATCAGCCCCAGCATTTT
cdr3_aa: CASMGRLNQPQHF

v_call: TRBV5-1
j_call: TRBJ2-6
d_call: TRBD2
clone_size: .
cdr3_nt: TGCGCCAGCAGATTCAATAGCGGGACTGGGGCCAACGTCCTGACTTTC
cdr3_aa: CASRFNSGTGANVLTF

v_call: TRBV7-2
j_call: TRBJ2-1
d_call: .
clone_size: few
cdr3_nt: TGTGCCAGCAGCTTCCCCCTCTCGCGGGCGCTTATCGACAATGAGCAGTTCTTC
cdr3_aa: CASSFPLSRALIDNEQFF

v_call: TRBV7-9
j_call: TRBJ1-5
d_call: .
clone_size: many
cdr3_nt: TGTGCCAGCAGCTTACAGGGAGTGGGCAATCAGCCCCAGCATTTT
cdr3_aa: CASSLQGVGNQPQHF

v_call: TRBV7-9
j_call: TRBJ2-6
d_call: .
clone_size: few
cdr3_nt: TGTGCCAGCAGCTTGGGGAGGGCCAACGTCCTGACTTTC
cdr3_aa: CASSLGRANVLTF

v_call: TRBV7-9
j_call: TRBJ2-1
d_call: .
clone_size: few
cdr3_nt: TGTGCCAGCAGCTTATCCCGAGGTCCCCCGTTCTTC
cdr3_aa: CASSLSRGPPFF

v_call: TRBV12-3/TRBV12-4
j_call: TRBJ2-3
d_call: TRBD1
clone_size: .
cdr3_nt: TGTGCCAGCAGTTCCACAAGGACAGGGTCAACAGATACGCAGTATTTT
cdr3_aa: CASSSTRTGSTDTQYF

v_call: TRBV29-1
j_call: TRBJ2-1
d_call: .
clone_size: few
cdr3_nt: TGCAGCGTTGAAACGAGGAATGAGCAGTTCTTC
cdr3_aa: CSVETRNEQFF

v_call: TRBV10-3
j_call: TRBJ2-5
d_call: .
clone_size: .
cdr3_nt: TGTGCCACGAAACGCGGCCCAAACGTCGCCCAAGAGACCCAGTACTTC
cdr3_aa: CATKRGPNVAQETQYF

v_call: TRBV7-9
j_call: TRBJ2-5
d_call: .
clone_size: .
cdr3_nt: TGTGCCAGCAGCTTAGTTGGGACACCAGACAATGAGCAGTACTTC
cdr3_aa: CASSLVGTPDNEQYF

v_call: TRBV7-2
j_call: TRBJ1-1
d_call: .
clone_size: .
cdr3_nt: TGTGCCAGCAGCTTAGATTTGAACACTGAAGCTTTCTTT
cdr3_aa: CASSLDLNTEAFF

v_call: TRBV6-5
j_call: TRBJ1-1
d_call: TRBD1
clone_size: few
cdr3_nt: TGTGCCAGCAGGACAGGGGGGGACAACACTGAAGCTTTCTTT
cdr3_aa: CASRTGGDNTEAFF

v_call: TRBV6-2/TRBV6-3
j_call: TRBJ2-7
d_call: .
clone_size: few
cdr3_nt: TGTGCCAGCACCGACGGTAGCGGTAGCTCCTACGAGCAGTACTTC
cdr3_aa: CASTDGSGSSYEQYF